Detailed here is one TCR beta chain. The entry originates in a study of identical twins. Trimming took 5 bases from V and 0 from J, leaving 9 bases between them. Germline-derived CDR1 and CDR2 are SGHRS and YFSETQ. The CDR3 loop spans 13 amino acids. TCRdb passed the 5' RACE reads through MiXCR, listing each CDR3 protein once. The sample shows 600,000 to 700,000 distinct CDR3 sequences, over 20% of them seen only once. In addition, the sample was reused for a study of T cells expressing NK-cell markers.

Sample: PBMCs. The clonotype comes from a woman aged 18-29 years in good health. The chain employs TRBV5-1 and TRBJ2-7; weak D call: TRBD2 (6 bases). The CDR3 nucleotides read TGCGCCAGCAGTCGGGGGTACTCCTACGAGCAGTACTTC. Its protein product is CASSRGYSYEQYF.